The 2 T cell receptor beta chains given below trace back to one sample, sequenced in a study of blood T cell repertoires in COVID-19. Method: immunoSEQ multiplex PCR; TCRdb's copy keeps in-frame clones and lacks some. The profile shows under 350,000 clones, 75% to 90% of them singletons. Sequencing was done on a sample of peripheral blood. The receptor source for this set is a middle-aged man with acute or convalescent COVID-19.

The V gene is TRBV30, the J gene TRBJ1-1; perhaps TRBD1 as D (6 bases). Trimming left V 2 bases short and J 5 bases short, with 24 bases between. Germline CDR1 reads GTSNPN; CDR2 reads SVGIG (reference sequence). CDR3 length: 17 residues. The CDR3 DNA follows: TGTGCCTGGAGTCGTGACAGGCCTCTACTAGGGTTGACTGAAGCTTTCTTT. This encodes CAWSRDRPLLGLTEAFF.

Comments on this clone: The sample carries other DNA sequences with the same CDR3. This rearrangement joins TRBV18 to TRBJ2-7; a weak D match, TRBD2 (5 bases). The CDR3 runs 13 residues. CDR1 is KGHSH, CDR2 LQKENI, per germline. V dropped 2 bases and J dropped 3 bases, with 8 bases sitting between them. In nucleotides, the CDR3 is TGTGCCAGCTCACCATCCGCGGGCTACGAGCAGTACTTC. As protein: CASSPSAGYEQYF.